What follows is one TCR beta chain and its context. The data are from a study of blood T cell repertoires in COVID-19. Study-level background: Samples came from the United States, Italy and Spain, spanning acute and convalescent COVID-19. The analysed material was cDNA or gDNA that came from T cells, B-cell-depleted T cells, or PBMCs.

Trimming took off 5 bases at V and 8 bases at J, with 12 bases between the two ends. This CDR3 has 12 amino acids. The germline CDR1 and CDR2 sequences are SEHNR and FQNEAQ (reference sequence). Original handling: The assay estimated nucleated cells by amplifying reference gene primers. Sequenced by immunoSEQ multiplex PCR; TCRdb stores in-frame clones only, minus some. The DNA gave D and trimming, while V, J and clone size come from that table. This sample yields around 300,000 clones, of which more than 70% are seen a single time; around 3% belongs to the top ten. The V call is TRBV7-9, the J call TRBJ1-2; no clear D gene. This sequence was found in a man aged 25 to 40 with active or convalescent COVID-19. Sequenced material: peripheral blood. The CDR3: CASSPGGVGYTF. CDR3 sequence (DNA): TGTGCCAGCAGCCCGGGTGGTGTAGGCTACACCTTC.